This T cell receptor (beta chain) is drawn from a study of cytomegalovirus exposure and HLA in healthy donors. The overall study: In an earlier analysis, around 120 million unique TCR beta sequences were found from some 180 million T cells. Study conclusions and caveats: Indistinguishable V segments such as TRBV6-2 and TRBV6-3 were excluded.

J lost 2 bases, V lost 5 bases, and 8 bases had no gene match. Germline V gives CDR1 MGHDK, CDR2 SYGVNS. This CDR3 contains 15 residues. Primers: 60 Vbeta forward and 13 Jbeta reverse. Authors' processing steps: Around 9.9 million shared chains were among the about 80 million unique TCR beta chains that a later analysis counted. Produced via immunoSEQ multiplex PCR; TCRdb's table is partial and in-frame only. That table gives V, J and clone size, and the DNA gave D and trimming. The top ten clones hold over 3.5% of a sample with some 100,000 clones, under 80% of them seen once. To note about this clone: The antigen remains undetermined.

The J gene is TRBJ2-7, the V gene TRBV25-1; the match to TRBD2 covers 8 bases. The sequence came from a woman between 50 and 59 years old in good health and CMV-seropositive. The sample was PBMCs. The CDR3: CASSPRGGRTYEQYF. The CDR3 coding sequence is TGTGCCAGCAGTCCCCGGGGGGGGAGAACCTACGAGCAGTACTTC.